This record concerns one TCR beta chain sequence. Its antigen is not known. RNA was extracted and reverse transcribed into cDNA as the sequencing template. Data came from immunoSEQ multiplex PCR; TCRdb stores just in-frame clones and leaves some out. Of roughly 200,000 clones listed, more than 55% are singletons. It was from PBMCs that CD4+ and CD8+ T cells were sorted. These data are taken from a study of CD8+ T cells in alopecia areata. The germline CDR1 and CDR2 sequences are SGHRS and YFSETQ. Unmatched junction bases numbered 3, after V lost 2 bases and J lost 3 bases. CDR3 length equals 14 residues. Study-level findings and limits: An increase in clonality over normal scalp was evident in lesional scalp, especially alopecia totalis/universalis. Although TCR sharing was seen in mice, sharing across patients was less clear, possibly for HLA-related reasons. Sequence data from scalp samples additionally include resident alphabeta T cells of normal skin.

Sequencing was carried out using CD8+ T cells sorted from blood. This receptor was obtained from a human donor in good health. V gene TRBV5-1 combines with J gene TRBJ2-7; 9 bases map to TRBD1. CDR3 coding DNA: TGCGCCAGCAGCTTTACGGACAGGGGCTACGAGCAGTACTTC. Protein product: CASSFTDRGYEQYF.